This T cell receptor beta chain is from a study of shared clonotypes between healthy human individuals. Study-level background: Three plates were used per donor for CD4 naive, three for CD4 memory, two for CD8 naive and one for CD8 memory.

CD45RO negativity and positive selection for CCR7 defined naive CD8 cells, a population that excluded terminally differentiated effector memory CD45RA+ cells. Genomic DNA of every subset was divided equally among multiple immunoSEQ plates. In the study's own analysis: ImmunoSEQ yielded junction-only sequences lacking quality scores, so filtering differed. The protocol was immunoSEQ multiplex PCR, while the TCRdb copy is restricted to in-frame clones and leaves out a portion. From that table come the V and J calls and clone size; the DNA was used to work out D and trimming. The table records more than 2 million clones, about 94% of them present only once. Trimming took 2 bases from V and 7 from J, leaving 26 bases between them. The germline V gene encodes CDR1 GTSNPN and CDR2 SVGIG (reference sequence). CDR3 length: 18 amino acids.

The specimen was naive CD8+ T cells from PBMCs. The rearrangement joins TRBV30 to TRBJ2-2, with D perhaps matching TRBD2 (6 bases). The TCR was taken from a man aged 18 to 35 in good health. Some clones in this sample may be carry-over from other donors' samples. The CDR3 DNA is TGTGCCTGGAGTACACCCCTTGTCGGGAGTACTTTCGGCGGGGAGCTGTTTTTT. The encoded protein is CAWSTPLVGSTFGGELFF.